These 24 T cell receptor beta chains share one sample of origin, sequenced in a study of blood T cells in healthy people across ages (dated by TCRdb to the mid-2010s). Preparation of the library involved 5' RACE. Reads for this sample came from an Illumina HiSeq 2500. A second PCR of roughly 7 to 11 cycles was performed with a sample-barcoded 5' primer and a J-beta primer mix. In TCRdb, the public reads were trimmed at Q25 with fastp and aligned with MiXCR, with productive beta chains retained. For every CDR3 protein sequence, its rows merge into one entry that carries the most common genes and DNA. The sample table records more than 900,000 distinct CDR3 sequences; 25% to 30% of these occur just once. The ten largest clonotypes hold roughly 10% of the sample. These sequences were also reported in another study, on T cells of mothers and their children.

The sequencing input was blood. The receptors were sampled from a woman in her forties in good health.

The chain carries TRBV19 and TRBJ1-1; D not resolved. V lost 4 bases to trimming and J lost 0 bases, with 9 bases between them. Per the germline V gene, CDR1 is LNHDA and CDR2 is SQIVND (reference sequence). There are 14 residues in the CDR3. The chain's CDR3 is CASSKVGMNTEAFF. The CDR3 DNA reads as TGTGCCAGTAGTAAAGTGGGGATGAACACTGAAGCTTTCTTT. Complete variable domain (other parts from reference TRBV19 and TRBJ1-1): DGGITQSPKYLFRKEGQNVTLSCEQNLNHDAMYWYRQDPGQGLRLIYYSQIVNDFQKGDIAEGYSVSREKKESFPLTVTSAQKNPTAFYLCASSKVGMNTEAFFGQGTRLTVV.

The V gene is TRBV24-1, the J gene TRBJ2-7; D is undetermined. CDR1 KGHDR and CDR2 SFDVKD come from the germline V gene. This CDR3 is built from 15 residues. V was trimmed by 3 bases and J by 4 bases, leaving 15 bases between them. The CDR3 coding sequence is TGTGCCACCAGTGATCCAAGTTTGGGGTCGTACGAGCAGTACTTC. Translating it yields CATSDPSLGSYEQYF.

This clonotype showed up just a few times. V gene TRBV18 combines with J gene TRBJ1-2; 7 bases match TRBD1. V lost 0 bases and J lost 4; bases outside the gene matches: 8. Germline V gene sequence: CDR1 KGHSH, CDR2 LQKENI. This CDR3 region has 16 residues. CDR3 DNA: TGTGCCAGCTCACCACCGGAGAGGGGGCGAGGCTATGGCTACACCTTC. Amino acid sequence: CASSPPERGRGYGYTF.

Regarding this clonotype: Sequence at one end of the junction differs from germline and may be a read error. The chain has TRBV4-2 and TRBJ1-2; 9 bases match TRBD1. The CDR3 is made up of 17 amino acids. Germline V gives CDR1 LGHNA, CDR2 YNFKEQ. The CDR3 sequence is CACSQDAGTGNNYGYTF. Written as DNA, the CDR3 is TGTGCCTGCAGCCAAGATGCAGGGACAGGGAATAACTATGGCTACACCTTC.

The chain links TRBV20-1 to TRBJ1-1; possibly TRBD1 for D (6 bases). The CDR3 length is 12 residues. The ends were cut back, 5 bases at V and 10 bases at J, with 17 bases in the middle. Germline V gene data show CDR1 as DFQATT and CDR2 as SNEGSKA (reference sequence). The CDR3 DNA reads as TGCAGTGCTCCTTTAGGGGGTCGGGGAGCTTTCTTT. It specifies CSAPLGGRGAFF.

The rearrangement joins TRBV24-1 to TRBJ1-2; 7 bases fit TRBD1. This CDR3 has 14 amino acids. Germline CDR1 KGHDR, CDR2 SFDVKD. J lost 4 bases, V lost 5 bases, and 6 bases had no gene match. CDR3 bases: TGTGCCACCAGTGGCAACAGGGGACTCTATGGCTACACCTTC. It translates to CATSGNRGLYGYTF.

The V call is TRBV4-1, the J call TRBJ1-1, with D possibly being TRBD1 (5 bases). V was clipped by 0 bases and J by 3 bases, with 11 bases between them. CDR3 length: 15 amino acids. In germline, CDR1 is MGHRA, CDR2 YSYEKL. The DNA for the CDR3 is TGCGCCAGCAGCCAAGATATAACAGGCTACACTGAAGCTTTCTTT. Translating gives CASSQDITGYTEAFF.

This rearrangement joins TRBV7-9 to TRBJ1-2, with 9 bases that match TRBD1. V lost 5 bases and J lost 2; bases outside the gene matches: 6. The CDR3 length is 15 residues. Germline CDR1 SEHNR, CDR2 FQNEAQ (reference sequence). CDR3 sequence reads: CASSPRDRVNYGYTF. CDR3 bases: TGTGCCAGCAGCCCCCGGGACAGGGTGAACTATGGCTACACCTTC. The full variable domain, in which reference TRBV7-9 and TRBJ1-2 provide the parts outside the CDR3, is DTGVSQNPRHKITKRGQNVTFRCDPISEHNRLYWYRQTLGQGPEFLTYFQNEAQLEKSRLLSDRFSAERPKGSFSTLEIQRTEQGDSAMYLCASSPRDRVNYGYTFGSGTRLTVV.

This clonotype was seen more than once but under ten times. The chain combines TRBV29-1 with TRBJ2-5, with 7 nucleotides matching TRBD1. Germline V gene sequence: CDR1 SQVTM, CDR2 ANQGSEA. This CDR3 region has 12 residues. J lost 5 bases, V lost 5 bases, and 5 bases had no gene match. The CDR3 DNA sequence: TGCAGCGTTTTGGGACAGATGGAGACCCAGTACTTC. It specifies CSVLGQMETQYF.

In this sample, this clonotype turned up a few times. The chain links TRBV20-1 to TRBJ1-5, with D unclear. Germline CDR1 reads DFQATT; CDR2 reads SNEGSKA (reference sequence). CDR3 length: 12 amino acids. Trimming cost V 3 bases and J 6 bases, with 9 bases left between them. CDR3 in amino acids: CSARIKSQPQHF. The CDR3 bases are TGCAGTGCTAGGATCAAGTCTCAGCCCCAGCATTTT.

This rearrangement joins TRBV28 to TRBJ1-5; 9 positions match TRBD1. Per the germline V gene, CDR1 is MDHEN and CDR2 is SYDVKM. Trimming removed 0 bases from V and 5 bases from J; junction bases left unmatched: 2. The CDR3 extends over 15 amino acids. The CDR3 nucleotides read TGTGCCAGCAGTTTATGGGACAGGGGTGATCAGCCCCAGCATTTT. Translating it yields CASSLWDRGDQPQHF.

This clonotype was counted many times. The V and J genes are TRBV24-1 and TRBJ2-1, with D maybe TRBD2 (6 bases). The germline V gene has CDR1 KGHDR and CDR2 SFDVKD. This CDR3 has 14 amino acids. V was pared by 9 bases and J by 0 bases, with 11 bases between. CDR3 in DNA: TGTGCCACCGGGCGGGGCAGCTCCTACAATGAGCAGTTCTTC. As protein: CATGRGSSYNEQFF.

The chain is built from TRBV21-1 and TRBJ2-5; the listed D gene, TRBD1, was not tested against the DNA. TRBV21-1 is labeled a pseudogene. CDR3 length: 17 residues. The DNA of the CDR3 is TGTGCCAGCAGCGAGCTCTATCGGGGGCGTGGTCAAGAGACCCAGTACTTC. Residues: CASSELYRGRGQETQYF.

V and J are TRBV27 and TRBJ1-2; 10 bases map to TRBD1. The CDR3 sequence is 18 residues long. V trimming: 4 bases; J trimming: 3 bases; junction bases outside the gene matches: 14. Germline CDR1 MNHEY, CDR2 SMNVEV (reference sequence). This CDR3 reads CASSYLGPGTGDDYGYTF. CDR3 bases: TGTGCCAGCAGTTATTTAGGCCCCGGGACAGGGGATGACTATGGCTACACCTTC.

There are a few counts of this clonotype. The chain carries TRBV20-1 and TRBJ1-1, with TRBD1 as a possible D gene (6 bases). Germline V gene data show CDR1 as DFQATT and CDR2 as SNEGSKA (reference sequence). Deletions cut 0 bases from V and 0 bases from J, with 17 bases between. The CDR3 has 17 residues. The CDR3 is CSARDPYGGRMNTEAFF. CDR3 nucleotides: TGCAGTGCTAGAGATCCCTACGGGGGCAGGATGAACACTGAAGCTTTCTTT.

J is TRBJ1-1 and V is TRBV30; 9 bases are shared with TRBD1. This CDR3 comprises 19 residues. V lost 3 bases to trimming and J lost 1 base; unmatched junction nucleotides: 18. Germline CDR1 reads GTSNPN; CDR2 reads SVGIG (reference sequence). CDR3 sequence: CAWRPGQGGFLRSNTEAFF. The CDR3 region has the DNA TGTGCCTGGAGGCCGGGACAGGGAGGTTTTCTCCGATCGAACACTGAAGCTTTCTTT.

V gene TRBV5-1 combines with J gene TRBJ2-4; 10 bases agree with TRBD2. The DNA end is a closer match to TRBJ2-7, so the J assignment may be wrong. Germline V lookup: CDR1 SGHRS, CDR2 YFSETQ. This CDR3 spans 16 amino acids. DNA for the CDR3: TGCGCCAGCAGCTTGAGTCCTAGCGGGAGTGCTGCCGAGCAGTACTTC. Translation gives CASSLSPSGSAAEQYF.

In regard to this clonotype: A much larger clone lies a single base off, so this may be a read error. J is TRBJ1-2 and V is TRBV29-1; D gene uncertain. CDR1 is SQVTM, CDR2 ANQGSEA, per germline. Trimming stripped 4 bases from V and 3 bases from J, with 9 bases between. CDR3 size: 12 residues. The CDR3 DNA follows: TGCAGCGTTGTGTACGGGCACTATGGCTACACCTTC. It encodes CSVVYGHYGYTF.

The genes are TRBV2 and TRBJ1-6; TRBD1 matches at 9 bases. The V gene end was trimmed by 7 bases and the J gene end by 7 bases; junction bases not matched to a gene: 8. The CDR3 runs 15 residues. CDR1 and CDR2 (germline): SNHLY, FYNNEI. The CDR3 region is CASKSSGTGNSPLHF. CDR3 DNA: TGTGCCAGCAAGTCCTCCGGGACAGGGAATTCACCCCTCCACTTT.

This rearrangement joins TRBV30 to TRBJ2-2; D is unresolved. CDR3 length: 13 residues. CDR1 is GTSNPN and CDR2 is SVGIG in the germline V gene (reference sequence). Trimming took 2 bases from V and 0 from J, leaving 4 bases between them. Here the CDR3 DNA reads TGTGCCTGGAGTAAAACGAACACCGGGGAGCTGTTTTTT. Translated, it gives CAWSKTNTGELFF.

This clonotype has only a few counts. The chain uses TRBV6-1 and TRBJ2-3; the D is unclear. The CDR3 has 14 amino acids. Germline V lookup: CDR1 MNHNS, CDR2 SASEGT. V lost 7 bases to trimming and J lost 1 base, with 12 bases between them. DNA for the CDR3: TGTGCCAGCAAGCTTTCGCAGGGCACAGATACGCAGTATTTT. Translating it yields CASKLSQGTDTQYF.

This clonotype was counted only a few times. The CDR3 bases are TGTGCCAGTGAACGGGGCACAGATACGCAGTATTTT. It specifies CASERGTDTQYF. The chain has TRBV28 and TRBJ2-3; D gene uncertain. Germline values: CDR1 MDHEN, CDR2 SYDVKM. This CDR3 contains 12 residues. With 9 bases removed from V and 1 base from J, the gap between germline ends came to 8 bases.

The CDR3 reads CATRSAGGSYEQYF. The CDR3 DNA reads TGTGCCACTCGCTCAGCGGGAGGTTCCTACGAGCAGTACTTC. This chain joins TRBV2 and TRBJ2-7, with 9 bases matching TRBD2. CDR1 is SNHLY and CDR2 is FYNNEI in the germline V gene. Trimming at V came to 10 bases and at J to 1 base, leaving 8 bases not matched to a gene. The CDR3 totals 14 residues.

Turning to this clonotype: This may be a read error, as it is one base from a much larger clone. V gene TRBV29-1 combines with J gene TRBJ1-2; possibly TRBD1 for D (5 bases). Germline V gene data show CDR1 as SQVTM and CDR2 as ANQGSEA. The CDR3 spans 15 residues. The V and J ends lost 0 bases and 5 bases respectively, with 16 bases between them. The CDR3 is CSVEDGSRDGYGYTF. Written as DNA, the CDR3 is TGCAGCGTTGAAGATGGGAGCAGGGACGGGTATGGCTACACCTTC.